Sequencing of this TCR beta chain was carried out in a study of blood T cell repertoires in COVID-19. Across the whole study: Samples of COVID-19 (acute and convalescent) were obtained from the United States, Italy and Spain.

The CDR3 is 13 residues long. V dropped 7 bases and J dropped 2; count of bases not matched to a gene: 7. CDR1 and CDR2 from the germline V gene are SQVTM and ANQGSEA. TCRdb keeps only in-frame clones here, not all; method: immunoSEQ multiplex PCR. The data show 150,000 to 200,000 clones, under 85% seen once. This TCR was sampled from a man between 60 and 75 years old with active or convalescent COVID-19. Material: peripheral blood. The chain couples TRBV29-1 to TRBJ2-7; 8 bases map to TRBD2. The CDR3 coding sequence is TGCAGCGCAAGCGGGAGAAGGACCTACGAGCAGTACTTC. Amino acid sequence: CSASGRRTYEQYF.